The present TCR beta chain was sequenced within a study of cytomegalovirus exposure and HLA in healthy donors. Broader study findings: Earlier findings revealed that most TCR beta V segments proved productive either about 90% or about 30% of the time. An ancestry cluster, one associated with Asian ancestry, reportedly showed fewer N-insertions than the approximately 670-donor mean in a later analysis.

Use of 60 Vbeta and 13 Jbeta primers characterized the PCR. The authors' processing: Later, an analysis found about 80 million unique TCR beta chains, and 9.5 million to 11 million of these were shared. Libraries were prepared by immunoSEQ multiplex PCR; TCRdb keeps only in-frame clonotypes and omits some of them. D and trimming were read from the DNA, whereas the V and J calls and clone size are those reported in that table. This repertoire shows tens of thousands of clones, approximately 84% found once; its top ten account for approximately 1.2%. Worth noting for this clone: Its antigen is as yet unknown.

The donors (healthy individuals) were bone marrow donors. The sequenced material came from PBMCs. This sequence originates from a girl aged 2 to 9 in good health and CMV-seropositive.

This chain's CDR3 is CSVSRTTSDPNGYTF. The DNA of the CDR3 is TGCAGCGTCTCACGTACTACCTCAGATCCCAATGGCTACACCTTC. The V call is TRBV29-1, the J call TRBJ1-2; D unclear. V was shortened by 6 bases and J by 6 bases, with 23 bases between the two germline ends. Germline CDR1 reads SQVTM; CDR2 reads ANQGSEA. The CDR3 consists of 15 residues.